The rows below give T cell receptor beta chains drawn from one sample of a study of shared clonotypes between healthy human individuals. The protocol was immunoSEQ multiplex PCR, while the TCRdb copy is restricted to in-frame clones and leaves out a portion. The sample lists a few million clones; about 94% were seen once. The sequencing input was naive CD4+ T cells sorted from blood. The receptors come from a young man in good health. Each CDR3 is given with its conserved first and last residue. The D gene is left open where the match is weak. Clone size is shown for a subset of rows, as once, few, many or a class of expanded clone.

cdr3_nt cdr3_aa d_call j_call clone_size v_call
TGTGCCAGCAGTCAGGTTCTAGCAGGGTCCTACGAGCAGTACTTC CASSQVLAGSYEQYF - TRBJ2-7 - TRBV28
TGCGCCAGCAGCCAAAACTCCAAGATGGGCTTCAATGAGCAGTTCTTC CASSQNSKMGFNEQFF - TRBJ2-1 - TRBV4-1
TGTGCCAGCAGCTTAGTTTGGGGACAAATGAACTCCTACGAGCAGTACTTC CASSLVWGQMNSYEQYF - TRBJ2-7 - TRBV7-2
TGTGCCAGCAGCGGGGTGCGGGCTAATTCACCCCTCCACTTT CASSGVRANSPLHF - TRBJ1-6 - TRBV2
TGTGCCAGCACCACGCCAGGGTTCTACGAGCAGTACTTC CASTTPGFYEQYF - TRBJ2-7 - TRBV7-2
TGTGCCAGCTCGCTTGGCGGGGGCTCCTACGAGCAGTACTTC CASSLGGGSYEQYF TRBD2 TRBJ2-7 - TRBV18
TGTGCCGTGGGGGACTACGAGCAGTACTTC CAVGDYEQYF - TRBJ2-7 - TRBV28
TGTGCCAGTAGTATCTTCGGGCAGGGTAAGAATTCACCCCTCCACTTT CASSIFGQGKNSPLHF - TRBJ1-6 - TRBV19
TGCGCCAGCAGTAGGTGGGTTTACGAGCAGTACTTC CASSRWVYEQYF - TRBJ2-7 - TRBV10-2
TGTGCCAGCAGTTACAGGGACGAGGGAGGCTACACCTTC CASSYRDEGGYTF - TRBJ1-2 once TRBV6-5
TGTGCCAGCAGTGGAGCGGGGCGCCTCAATGAGCAGTTCTTC CASSGAGRLNEQFF TRBD2 TRBJ2-1 - TRBV2
TGTGCCAGCAGGCCCCCGGGACAGGGAAGTATAGGGCATGGCTACACCTTC CASRPPGQGSIGHGYTF TRBD1 TRBJ1-2 - TRBV7-9
TGTGCCAGCAAACTACGGGGGCTCCGAGGAGAGACCCAGTACTTC CASKLRGLRGETQYF - TRBJ2-5 - TRBV11-3
TGTGCCAGCAGTTACGGACAGGGGATGAGTGGCTACACCTTC CASSYGQGMSGYTF TRBD1 TRBJ1-2 - TRBV6-6
TGCGCCAGCAGCCCCGGACTCCCGTCAGGCTATGGCTACACCTTC CASSPGLPSGYGYTF - TRBJ1-2 - TRBV5-1
TGTGCCAGCAGTCCGGGACTAGCGGGAAAATACGAGCAGTACTTC CASSPGLAGKYEQYF TRBD2 TRBJ2-7 - TRBV6-1
TGTGCCAGCAGTGAACGACAGGGTAATTCACCCCTCCACTTT CASSERQGNSPLHF TRBD1 TRBJ1-6 - TRBV2
TGTGCCAGCAGCCAGGGACAGGGAGAGGATTCACCCCTCCACTTT CASSQGQGEDSPLHF TRBD1 TRBJ1-6 once TRBV7-9
TGTGCCAGCAGCCTGAGCGGGAGGGCCTGGACAGATACGCAGTATTTT CASSLSGRAWTDTQYF TRBD2 TRBJ2-3 - TRBV5-4
TGTGCCAGCAGCGCGGGCCCCGGAAACACCATATATTTT CASSAGPGNTIYF - TRBJ1-3 - TRBV9
TGCGCCAGCAGCTTGGGGGGAGAGGGCACTGAAGCTTTCTTT CASSLGGEGTEAFF - TRBJ1-1 - TRBV5-1
TGTGCCAGCAGCTTGGGCGGGACAGGGGCCTACGAGCAGTACTTC CASSLGGTGAYEQYF TRBD1 TRBJ2-7 - TRBV5-6
TGTGCCACCAGCAAGGAGCAAACTAATGAAAAACTGTTTTTT CATSKEQTNEKLFF - TRBJ1-4 - TRBV15
TGTGCCAGCAGCTTAAAACGGCTCATGGGGAATGAAAAACTGTTTTTT CASSLKRLMGNEKLFF - TRBJ1-4 - TRBV7-9
TGTGCCAGCAGTTTAAGGTGGGACAGGGGGGATCAGCCCCAGCATTTT CASSLRWDRGDQPQHF TRBD1 TRBJ1-5 - TRBV27
TGTGCCAGCAGCATCCTAGCGGGGAGCACAGATACGCAGTATTTT CASSILAGSTDTQYF TRBD2 TRBJ2-3 - TRBV9